This T cell receptor (beta chain) was documented in a study of T cells in Graves' hyperthyroidism and ophthalmopathy. This clonotype has just a few counts. Germline CDR1 reads SGHNT; CDR2 reads YENEEA. Between the trimmed V and J ends, which lost 5 bases and 7 bases, there was a span of 14 bases. This CDR3 contains 14 residues. Authors of the study amplified TCR beta CDR3 regions from RNA transcripts. HTBI primers were employed in a first-round RT-PCR of the TCR CDR3. TCRdb re-called the multiplex PCR reads with MiXCR, one entry per CDR3 protein. The sample comprises about 840,000 distinct CDR3 sequences, over 35% of which are singletons, and more than 7% rests with the top ten.

V usage is TRBV11-3 and J usage is TRBJ2-2; the D is unclear. Specimen: blood. This sequence originates from a man between 18 and 29 years old with Graves' hyperthyroidism. This CDR3 is CASSQAGEDGELFF. In DNA, the CDR3 is TGTGCCAGCAGCCAGGCCGGAGAGGACGGGGAGCTGTTTTTT.